The 30 T cell receptor beta chains reported below all come from one sample, sequenced in a study of blood T cells in healthy people across ages. Together with a sample-barcoded 5' primer, a J-beta primer mix was included in a second PCR lasting roughly 6 to 12 cycles. TCRdb processed the 5' RACE reads anew with MiXCR; each CDR3 protein has one entry. The data show 1.5 million to 2 million distinct CDR3 sequences, around 48% seen once. Input material: blood. Every receptor here comes from a woman in her 40s in good health.

With regard to this clonotype: A junction end diverges from the germline sequence, so it may reflect a read error. The chain combines TRBV10-3 with TRBJ2-1; D possibly matches TRBD1 or TRBD2 (5 bases each). CDR3 length equals 14 residues. CDR1 is ENHRY and CDR2 is SYGVKD in the germline V gene. In nucleotides, the CDR3 is TGTGCCATCAGTGGCGCAGGGACCTACAATGAGCATTTCTTC. As protein: CAISGAGTYNEHFF.

The V gene is TRBV7-9, the J gene TRBJ1-6; D may be TRBD1 (5 bases). The CDR3 contains 15 residues. The germline V gene encodes CDR1 SEHNR and CDR2 FQNEAQ (reference sequence). The V and J ends lost 5 bases and 5 bases respectively, with 13 bases between them. This CDR3 is CASSMGQRNNSPLHF. DNA of the CDR3: TGTGCCAGCAGCATGGGGCAGCGTAATAATTCACCCCTCCACTTT.

The V call is TRBV7-9, the J call TRBJ2-5, with unresolved D. The CDR3 runs to 14 residues. In germline, CDR1 is SEHNR, CDR2 FQNEAQ (reference sequence). V shed 5 bases and J shed 4 bases, with 14 bases lying between them. CDR3 in amino acids: CASSPRLTAETQYF. CDR3 sequence (DNA): TGTGCCAGCAGCCCGAGGTTGACTGCAGAGACCCAGTACTTC. The variable domain in full, completed from reference TRBV7-9 and TRBJ2-5, reads DTGVSQNPRHKITKRGQNVTFRCDPISEHNRLYWYRQTLGQGPEFLTYFQNEAQLEKSRLLSDRFSAERPKGSFSTLEIQRTEQGDSAMYLCASSPRLTAETQYFGPGTRLLVL.

This clonotype was seen a handful of times. The V and J genes are TRBV5-1 and TRBJ1-2; perhaps TRBD1 as D (5 bases). The CDR3 runs 14 residues. Germline V gene data show CDR1 as SGHRS and CDR2 as YFSETQ. V was trimmed by 4 bases and J by 4 bases, leaving 14 bases between them. CDR3 sequence reads: CASSGPGTAYGYTF. DNA of the CDR3: TGCGCCAGCAGCGGACCAGGGACTGCCTATGGCTACACCTTC. Full variable domain (outside the CDR3, taken from reference TRBV5-1 and TRBJ1-2): KAGVTQTPRYLIKTRGQQVTLSCSPISGHRSVSWYQQTPGQGLQFLFEYFSETQRNKGNFPGRFSGRQFSNSRSEMNVSTLELGDSALYLCASSGPGTAYGYTFGSGTRLTVV.

This clonotype was seen repeatedly, ten times or more. V usage is TRBV12-3 or TRBV12-4 and J usage is TRBJ2-7; D remains unclear. This CDR3 spans 13 amino acids. The germline V and J ends were trimmed by 5 bases and 1 base, with 9 bases remaining between them. CDR3 in DNA: TGTGCCAGCAGTCGACAAGAATCCTACGAGCAGTACTTC. Its translation is CASSRQESYEQYF.

V usage is TRBV12-3 or TRBV12-4 and J usage is TRBJ1-2, with 7 bases that match TRBD1. V lost 6 bases to trimming and J lost 2 bases; unmatched junction nucleotides: 6. The CDR3 is made up of 14 amino acids. The CDR3 sequence: CASRLGQENYGYTF. The CDR3 region has the DNA TGTGCCAGCAGACTCGGACAGGAGAACTATGGCTACACCTTC.

This clonotype showed up just a few times. This chain uses TRBV6-1 with TRBJ2-5; D unresolved. The CDR3 extends over 13 amino acids. V lost 1 base to trimming and J lost 7 bases, with 10 bases between them. Looked up from germline, CDR1 is MNHNS and CDR2 is SASEGT. The CDR3: CASSEVGEGTQYF. The CDR3 region has the DNA TGTGCCAGCAGTGAAGTTGGTGAAGGGACCCAGTACTTC.

As regards this clonotype: The junction differs from germline at one of its ends, possibly a read error. The rearrangement links TRBV7-7 to TRBJ2-5, with 7 bases fitting TRBD1. CDR1 SSHAT and CDR2 FNYEAQ come from the germline V gene (reference sequence). The CDR3 contains 16 residues. Here the CDR3 DNA reads TGTGCTAGCAGCTTACTGGAACAGGGGTACCAAGAGACCCAGTACTTC. This gives the protein CASSLLEQGYQETQYF. The full variable domain, with the rest looked up from reference TRBV7-7 and TRBJ2-5, is GAGVSQSPRYKVTKRGQDVTLRCDPISSHATLYWYQQALGQGPEFLTYFNYEAQPDKSGLPSDRFSAERPEGSISTLTIQRTEQRDSAMYRCASSLLEQGYQETQYFGPGTRLLVL.

The V gene is TRBV28, the J gene TRBJ2-1, with 9 bases identical to TRBD2. The J segment lost 8 bases and the V segment lost 1 base, leaving 6 bases of the junction unmatched. This CDR3 is 15 amino acids long. Germline-derived CDR1 and CDR2 are MDHEN and SYDVKM. CDR3 sequence (DNA): TGTGCCAGCAGTTTATCAGCTAGCGGGGTGCATGAGCAGTTCTTC. Amino acids: CASSLSASGVHEQFF.

This clonotype was seen more than once but under ten times. The J gene is TRBJ1-2, the V gene TRBV5-1; 9 bases align to TRBD1. The CDR3 totals 14 residues. CDR1 is SGHRS, CDR2 YFSETQ, per germline. The V segment lost 4 bases and the J segment 2 bases; nucleotides outside the gene matches: 3. DNA for the CDR3: TGCGCCAGCAGCAACGGACAGGGGAACTATGGCTACACCTTC. As protein: CASSNGQGNYGYTF. The complete variable domain, with remaining parts taken from reference TRBV5-1 and TRBJ1-2, reads KAGVTQTPRYLIKTRGQQVTLSCSPISGHRSVSWYQQTPGQGLQFLFEYFSETQRNKGNFPGRFSGRQFSNSRSEMNVSTLELGDSALYLCASSNGQGNYGYTFGSGTRLTVV.

Only one count was recorded for this clonotype. The chain joins TRBV12-3 or TRBV12-4 to TRBJ1-5; 8 bases are shared with TRBD1. The V and J ends lost 8 bases and 6 bases, in that order; junction bases with no gene match: 15. The CDR3 is made up of 16 amino acids. The CDR3 sequence: CASFRTGTGVVQPQHF. The CDR3 DNA is TGTGCCAGCTTCAGAACCGGGACAGGTGTGGTTCAGCCCCAGCATTTT.

This clonotype came up a few times. The chain is built from TRBV29-1 and TRBJ2-7; 9 positions match TRBD1. With 1 base clipped from V and 4 bases from J, the junction kept 11 bases outside the gene matches. The CDR3 covers 16 residues. Per the germline V gene, CDR1 is SQVTM and CDR2 is ANQGSEA. The CDR3 DNA follows: TGCAGCGTTGAAGGCGGCCAACAGGGGGCAAAATACGAGCAGTACTTC. Encoded protein: CSVEGGQQGAKYEQYF.

The chain couples TRBV7-9 to TRBJ2-4, with D unclear. Trimming pared 5 bases from V and 3 bases from J, leaving 11 bases between. CDR3 length: 14 amino acids. Germline-derived CDR1 and CDR2 are SEHNR and FQNEAQ (reference sequence). The DNA for the CDR3 is TGTGCCAGCAGCAAATCTAACGTCAAAAACATTCAGTACTTC. Protein sequence: CASSKSNVKNIQYF.

This clonotype was detected only a few times. The chain employs TRBV20-1 and TRBJ2-4; D is unclear. The V and J ends lost 0 bases and 8 bases respectively, with 11 bases between them. The CDR3 has 13 residues. Germline V gives CDR1 DFQATT, CDR2 SNEGSKA (reference sequence). The CDR3 protein is CSAREGLRDIQYF. For the CDR3, the DNA is TGCAGTGCTAGAGAGGGTCTTAGGGACATTCAGTACTTC.

This chain links TRBV12-3 or TRBV12-4 with TRBJ2-5, with a tentative D call TRBD1 (6 bases). CDR3 length equals 16 residues. Deletions cut 8 bases from V and 2 bases from J, with 21 bases between. As DNA, the CDR3 is TGTGCCAGCGTTAGGGGGACGCTCCGGATTCAAGAGACCCAGTACTTC. Amino acid sequence: CASVRGTLRIQETQYF.

The V gene is TRBV7-2, the J gene TRBJ2-1, with D uncertain. Deletions cut 0 bases from V and 6 bases from J, with 15 bases between. CDR1 SGHTA and CDR2 FQGNSA come from the germline V gene. The CDR3 totals 16 residues. The CDR3 is CASSLAPLRARNEQFF. The CDR3 nucleotides read TGTGCCAGCAGCTTAGCTCCCCTTCGAGCGCGCAATGAGCAGTTCTTC.

The chain employs TRBV6-6 and TRBJ2-7; 9 bases fit TRBD2. CDR3 length equals 15 residues. In germline, CDR1 is MNHNY, CDR2 SVGAGI (reference sequence). V was pared by 5 bases and J by 2 bases, with 7 bases of the junction left unmatched. Written as DNA, the CDR3 is TGTGCCAGCAGTCCAAGCGGGGGGCAGGCCTACGAGCAGTACTTC. Amino acid sequence: CASSPSGGQAYEQYF.

This clonotype was counted a few times. CDR3 residues: CSASEDPTDTQYF. DNA of the CDR3: TGCAGTGCTAGTGAGGACCCCACAGATACGCAGTATTTT. This chain joins TRBV20-1 and TRBJ2-3; D gene ambiguous. V was trimmed by 3 bases and J by 2 bases, leaving 9 bases between them. CDR1 is DFQATT, CDR2 SNEGSKA, per germline (reference sequence). This CDR3 has 13 amino acids.

The chain has TRBV29-1 and TRBJ1-2, with D perhaps TRBD1 (6 bases). Germline V lookup: CDR1 SQVTM, CDR2 ANQGSEA. There are 13 residues in the CDR3. Trimming cost V 6 bases and J 0 bases, with 11 bases left between them. CDR3 in DNA: TGCAGCGTCACAGGGAGAGCTAACTATGGCTACACCTTC. Translation gives CSVTGRANYGYTF. Variable domain in full (rest from reference TRBV29-1 and TRBJ1-2): SAVISQKPSRDICQRGTSLTIQCQVDSQVTMMFWYRQQPGQSLTLIATANQGSEATYESGFVIDKFPISRPNLTFSTLTVSNMSPEDSSIYLCSVTGRANYGYTFGSGTRLTVV.

The J gene is TRBJ2-3, the V gene TRBV7-2; 10 bases agree with TRBD2. The junction had 8 bases not matched to a gene; V was cut back by 1 base and J by 4 bases. The CDR3 runs 17 residues. Per the germline V gene, CDR1 is SGHTA and CDR2 is FQGNSA. DNA of the CDR3: TGTGCCAGCAGCTTAGTCGAGCGGGGGGGCGGTTCAGATACGCAGTATTTT. This translates into CASSLVERGGGSDTQYF.

The chain carries TRBV5-1 and TRBJ2-1; D might be TRBD1 (5 bases). Per germline, CDR1 SGHRS and CDR2 YFSETQ. The V end lost 1 base, the J end lost 7 bases, and 15 bases lay between the germline ends. This CDR3 comprises 15 residues. CDR3 nucleotide sequence: TGCGCCAGCAGCTTGTCAGGGTCAGGGAAGAATGAGCAGTTCTTC. Translating it yields CASSLSGSGKNEQFF. The variable domain in full, completed from reference TRBV5-1 and TRBJ2-1, reads KAGVTQTPRYLIKTRGQQVTLSCSPISGHRSVSWYQQTPGQGLQFLFEYFSETQRNKGNFPGRFSGRQFSNSRSEMNVSTLELGDSALYLCASSLSGSGKNEQFFGPGTRLTVL.

The chain combines TRBV28 with TRBJ2-1, with D perhaps matching TRBD1 (6 bases). V lost 2 bases, J lost 2 bases, and 10 bases lay in between. In germline, CDR1 is MDHEN, CDR2 SYDVKM. The CDR3 length is 15 residues. The CDR3 loop is CASSLEQGPYNEQFF. The CDR3 DNA sequence: TGTGCCAGCAGTTTAGAACAGGGCCCCTACAATGAGCAGTTCTTC.

The gene calls are TRBV29-1 and TRBJ1-2, with 9 positions matching TRBD1. CDR3 length: 15 amino acids. V gave up 5 bases and J gave up 3 bases; unmatched junction bases: 10. Per germline, CDR1 SQVTM and CDR2 ANQGSEA. In DNA, the CDR3 is TGCAGCGTTCCCCGGACAGGGGAGGACTACTATGGCTACACCTTC. Protein product: CSVPRTGEDYYGYTF.

There are a few counts of this clonotype. The chain is built from TRBV7-2 and TRBJ2-5; possible D gene TRBD2, 5 bases. In germline, CDR1 is SGHTA, CDR2 FQGNSA. Between the trimmed V and J ends, which lost 5 bases and 1 base, there was a span of 11 bases. The CDR3 has 14 amino acids. The CDR3 loop reads CASSRGSLQETQYF. The CDR3 bases are TGTGCCAGCAGCCGGGGTTCCCTCCAAGAGACCCAGTACTTC.

This clonotype was seen more than once but under ten times. The chain uses TRBV20-1 and TRBJ2-3; D uncertain. Germline-derived CDR1 and CDR2 are DFQATT and SNEGSKA (reference sequence). There are 12 residues in the CDR3. V dropped 5 bases and J dropped 4 bases, with 10 bases sitting between them. The CDR3 spells CSARKTADTQYF. For the CDR3, the DNA is TGCAGTGCTCGAAAGACGGCAGATACGCAGTATTTT.

This clonotype has only a few counts. The CDR3 sequence is CASSNRDRANYGYTF. The CDR3, as DNA: TGTGCCAGCAGCAACCGGGACAGAGCTAACTATGGCTACACCTTC. This chain connects TRBV7-9 to TRBJ1-2, with 7 nucleotides matching TRBD1. The V segment lost 5 bases and the J segment 0 bases; nucleotides outside the gene matches: 6. The CDR3 is 15 amino acids. Germline V CDR1 and CDR2: SEHNR, FQNEAQ (reference sequence). Full variable domain (remainder filled in from reference TRBV7-9 and TRBJ1-2): DTGVSQNPRHKITKRGQNVTFRCDPISEHNRLYWYRQTLGQGPEFLTYFQNEAQLEKSRLLSDRFSAERPKGSFSTLEIQRTEQGDSAMYLCASSNRDRANYGYTFGSGTRLTVV.

The chain combines TRBV2 with TRBJ1-4; the D is unclear. The CDR3 is made up of 14 amino acids. V shed 7 bases and J shed 7 bases, with 16 bases lying between them. The germline V gene has CDR1 SNHLY and CDR2 FYNNEI. This CDR3 reads CASITEGRSEKLFF. DNA of the CDR3: TGTGCCAGCATTACAGAGGGTCGGTCTGAAAAACTGTTTTTT.

The rearrangement joins TRBV4-3 to TRBJ2-5, with D possibly TRBD2 on 6 matching bases. V lost 4 bases and J lost 4, with 16 bases in between. Germline lookup yields CDR1 LGHNA and CDR2 YSLEER. This CDR3 region has 15 residues. CDR3 sequence reads: CASSPDRRVRETQYF. Written as DNA, the CDR3 is TGCGCCAGCAGCCCGGATAGGAGGGTTCGAGAGACCCAGTACTTC.

Written as DNA, the CDR3 is TGCAGTGCTAGCCTTACGAGGGGGGGCGGGACGGAGACCCAGTACTTC. This sequence encodes CSASLTRGGGTETQYF. The rearrangement joins TRBV20-1 to TRBJ2-5; D possibly corresponds to TRBD2 (7 bases). The CDR3 runs 16 residues. Germline lookup yields CDR1 DFQATT and CDR2 SNEGSKA (reference sequence). The V and J ends lost 3 bases and 5 bases respectively, with 22 bases between them.

The gene calls are TRBV2 and TRBJ1-6, with 7 bases matching TRBD1. The junction had 4 bases not matched to a gene; V was cut back by 6 bases and J by 2 bases. The length of the CDR3 is 15 residues. Per germline, CDR1 SNHLY and CDR2 FYNNEI. CDR3 region: CASRGQATYNSPLHF. In DNA, the CDR3 is TGTGCCAGCAGAGGACAGGCCACCTATAATTCACCCCTCCACTTT.